The clone carrying this T cell receptor beta chain was observed at least ten times. This sample stems from a study of T-cell reconstitution after alpha-beta-depleted transplantation in children. This sample's TCRbeta library carried unique molecular identifier barcodes. TCRdb called the PCR reads again in MiXCR, with one record for every CDR3 protein. The sample carries 200,000 to 300,000 distinct CDR3 sequences, around 12% recorded once. The CDR3 covers 17 residues. The sequence was obtained from a human donor who donated a stem cell graft to a child with acute lymphoblastic leukemia. Sequences were derived from PBMCs from the stem cell graft donor, sampled from the stem cell graft. The V and J genes are TRBV21-1 and TRBJ1-6. TRBV21-1 is flagged as a pseudogene. The CDR3 nucleotides read TGTGCCAGCAGCAAAGTGCGGTTTCCCCCCTATAATTCACCCCTCCACTTT. This translates into CASSKVRFPPYNSPLHF.